The 31 T cell receptor beta chains in this list originate from one sample, sequenced in a study of blood T cell repertoires in COVID-19. Assay: immunoSEQ multiplex PCR; the TCRdb copy retains only in-frame clones and omits some. The table includes around 40,000 clones, less than 85% detected once. Specimen: peripheral blood. The receptors stem from a man between 65 and 85 years old with acute or convalescent COVID-19.

The chain employs TRBV3-1 (or the pseudogene TRBV3-2) and TRBJ2-7; 9 bases are shared with TRBD2. J lost 2 bases, V lost 6 bases, and 8 bases had no gene match. Germline-derived CDR1 and CDR2 are LGHDT and YNNKEL (reference sequence). The CDR3 has 15 residues. CDR3 coding DNA: TGTGCCAGCAGTCAACCGGGACTAGCCCCCTACGAGCAGTACTTC. It translates to CASSQPGLAPYEQYF.

The chain joins TRBV6-5 to TRBJ1-1, with D possibly matching TRBD1 (6 bases). From germline, CDR1 is MNHEY and CDR2 SVGAGI. CDR3 length equals 14 residues. V was shortened by 2 bases and J by 3 bases, with 10 bases between the two germline ends. CDR3 nucleotide sequence: TGTGCCAGCAGTTACAAACAGGGAGACACTGAAGCTTTCTTT. This gives the protein CASSYKQGDTEAFF.

The V call is TRBV18, the J call TRBJ2-1; TRBD2 matches 8 bases. Per the germline V gene, CDR1 is KGHSH and CDR2 is LQKENI. CDR3 length equals 16 residues. Unmatched junction bases numbered 11, after V lost 3 bases and J lost 7 bases. The CDR3 bases are TGTGCCAGCTCACCGGTGACCAGCGGGAGTATGAATGAGCAGTTCTTC. Translated: CASSPVTSGSMNEQFF.

The gene calls are TRBV11-2 and TRBJ2-7; D may be TRBD1 (5 bases). Deletions cut 5 bases from V and 1 base from J, with 6 bases between. CDR3 length: 12 residues. Germline values: CDR1 SGHAT, CDR2 FQNNGV. CDR3 sequence reads: CASSQGSYEQYF. For the CDR3, the DNA is TGTGCCAGCAGCCAGGGATCCTACGAGCAGTACTTC.

This chain uses TRBV11-2 with TRBJ1-4; no firm D call. This CDR3 comprises 16 residues. Deletions cut 7 bases from V and 5 bases from J, with 20 bases between. Germline V gene sequence: CDR1 SGHAT, CDR2 FQNNGV. The CDR3 DNA follows: TGTGCCAGCAAATCCGGATCCGGAGGGATGAATGAAAAACTGTTTTTT. This codes for CASKSGSGGMNEKLFF.

V usage is TRBV9 and J usage is TRBJ1-2; D may be TRBD1 (6 bases). Germline lookup yields CDR1 SGDLS and CDR2 YYNGEE. The V end lost 2 bases, the J end lost 0 bases, and 11 bases lay between the germline ends. This CDR3 spans 15 amino acids. The DNA for the CDR3 is TGTGCCAGCAGCGTTTCGACAGGTCCTAACTATGGCTACACCTTC. Residues: CASSVSTGPNYGYTF.

This clone was detected once. The V and J genes are TRBV2 and TRBJ2-3; no clear D. V shed 0 bases and J shed 3 bases, with 13 bases lying between them. Germline values: CDR1 SNHLY, CDR2 FYNNEI. The CDR3 totals 16 residues. This chain's CDR3 is CASSEAPTGFTDTQYF. For the CDR3, the DNA is TGTGCCAGCAGTGAAGCTCCGACTGGTTTTACAGATACGCAGTATTTT.

This chain uses TRBV19 with TRBJ1-1, with 11 bases that match TRBD1. The germline V gene encodes CDR1 LNHDA and CDR2 SQIVND (reference sequence). The CDR3 is 16 residues long. Trimming at V came to 5 bases and at J to 6 bases, leaving 11 bases not matched to a gene. The chain's CDR3 is CASSARTGGGFPEAFF. The CDR3 DNA reads as TGTGCCAGTAGTGCCCGGACAGGGGGCGGGTTCCCTGAAGCTTTCTTT. Full variable domain (remainder filled in from reference TRBV19 and TRBJ1-1): DGGITQSPKYLFRKEGQNVTLSCEQNLNHDAMYWYRQDPGQGLRLIYYSQIVNDFQKGDIAEGYSVSREKKESFPLTVTSAQKNPTAFYLCASSARTGGGFPEAFFGQGTRLTVV.

A few counts support this clone. The genes are TRBV19 and TRBJ2-7; weak D call: TRBD1 (6 bases). Germline V CDR1 and CDR2: LNHDA, SQIVND (reference sequence). The CDR3 is made up of 12 amino acids. V lost 5 bases, J lost 4 bases, and 9 bases lay in between. CDR3 nucleotides: TGTGCCAGTAGTTCGGGACAATACGAGCAGTACTTC. It codes for CASSSGQYEQYF.

This clone has just one count. V is TRBV7-2 and J is TRBJ1-6, with TRBD1 matching over 9 bases. The germline gives CDR1 SGHTA, CDR2 FQGNSA. CDR3 length: 12 amino acids. Germline trimming cut 5 bases from V and 18 bases from J; bases unmatched to any gene: 8. CDR3 coding DNA: TGTGCCAGCAGCCCACAGGGGGCCAAGCGCCACTTT. Protein product: CASSPQGAKRHF.

The rearrangement joins TRBV7-6 to TRBJ2-1, with TRBD2 identical over 9 bases. The length of the CDR3 is 16 residues. Per the germline V gene, CDR1 is SGHVS and CDR2 is FNYEAQ. Trimming at V came to 1 base and at J to 4 bases, leaving 5 bases not matched to a gene. The chain's CDR3 is CASSLERTSVYNEQFF. CDR3 nucleotide sequence: TGTGCCAGCAGCTTAGAGAGGACTAGCGTATACAATGAGCAGTTCTTC.

This clone has just a few counts. The chain links TRBV3-1 (or the pseudogene TRBV3-2) to TRBJ2-1; 9 nucleotides line up with TRBD2. The germline gives CDR1 LGHDT, CDR2 YNNKEL (reference sequence). J lost 0 bases, V lost 5 bases, and 11 bases had no gene match. The CDR3 has 18 amino acids. CDR3 loop: CASSGYAAGGTSYNEQFF. The CDR3 bases are TGTGCCAGCAGCGGGTACGCAGCGGGAGGCACCTCCTACAATGAGCAGTTCTTC.

The chain employs TRBV14 and TRBJ2-7; 8 positions match TRBD2. The CDR3 loop spans 15 amino acids. Losses at the gene ends were 4 bases for V and 0 bases for J; bases not matched to a gene: 5. Germline V gene lookup returns CDR1 SGHDN and CDR2 FVKESK. The CDR3 spells CASSRRSGSSYEQYF. The CDR3 DNA reads TGTGCCAGCAGCCGGCGAAGCGGGAGCTCCTACGAGCAGTACTTC.

The V and J genes are TRBV7-9 and TRBJ2-1; the D is unclear. Germline loops: CDR1 SEHNR, CDR2 FQNEAQ (reference sequence). The CDR3 is 14 amino acids. The V and J ends lost 2 bases and 0 bases respectively, with 5 bases between them. CDR3 residues: CASSLYSSYNEQFF. The CDR3 region has the DNA TGTGCCAGCAGCTTATATAGCTCCTACAATGAGCAGTTCTTC.

V usage is TRBV28 and J usage is TRBJ1-1; 9 bases match TRBD1. Germline V gene sequence: CDR1 MDHEN, CDR2 SYDVKM. The junction had 6 bases not matched to a gene; V was cut back by 3 bases and J by 1 base. CDR3 size: 16 residues. CDR3 in amino acids: CASSFPPGQGNTEAFF. The CDR3 DNA follows: TGTGCCAGCAGTTTCCCGCCGGGACAGGGGAACACTGAAGCTTTCTTT.

This chain connects TRBV15 to TRBJ1-6; no clear D gene. V lost 0 bases to trimming and J lost 0 bases, with 6 bases between them. The CDR3 totals 16 residues. Looked up from germline, CDR1 is LNHNV and CDR2 is YYDKDF (reference sequence). This chain's CDR3 is CATSRDRSSYNSPLHF. In DNA, the CDR3 is TGTGCCACCAGCAGAGATAGGAGCTCCTATAATTCACCCCTCCACTTT.

The V and J genes are TRBV5-1 and TRBJ1-4, with a possible D match to TRBD1 (6 bases). CDR3 size: 17 residues. The V and J ends lost 1 base and 1 base respectively, with 14 bases between them. The germline CDR1 and CDR2 sequences are SGHRS and YFSETQ. CDR3: CASSLFSLQGTNEKLFF. The CDR3 nucleotides read TGCGCCAGCAGCTTGTTCTCCTTACAGGGAACTAATGAAAAACTGTTTTTT.

Only one count was recorded for this clone. V and J are TRBV3-1 (or the pseudogene TRBV3-2) and TRBJ1-1; D ambiguous. This CDR3 region has 13 residues. Per the germline V gene, CDR1 is LGHDT and CDR2 is YNNKEL (reference sequence). The V and J ends lost 4 bases and 0 bases respectively, with 6 bases between them. The CDR3 DNA reads as TGTGCCAGCAGCCCTTCTATGAACACTGAAGCTTTCTTT. It specifies CASSPSMNTEAFF.

This chain links TRBV5-1 with TRBJ1-3, with TRBD1 identical over 8 bases. The trim removed 1 base at V and 1 base at J, leaving 4 bases unmatched. This CDR3 has 16 amino acids. Germline values: CDR1 SGHRS, CDR2 YFSETQ. DNA for the CDR3: TGCGCCAGCAGCTTGCAGGGGGCAGATTCTGGAAACACCATATATTTT. Protein product: CASSLQGADSGNTIYF.

The CDR3 DNA follows: TGTGCCAGCAGCTTAGAGGGGGCTAAGCCCCAGCATTTT. Translated: CASSLEGAKPQHF. The rearrangement uses TRBV7-2 and TRBJ1-5, with TRBD1 identical over 7 bases. V lost 1 base and J lost 8; bases outside the gene matches: 2. The CDR3 length is 13 residues. Germline loops: CDR1 SGHTA, CDR2 FQGNSA.

The chain is built from TRBV28 and TRBJ2-3, with 10 bases lining up with TRBD2. The CDR3 runs 17 residues. Germline lookup yields CDR1 MDHEN and CDR2 SYDVKM. The J segment lost 0 bases and the V segment lost 4 bases, leaving 7 bases of the junction unmatched. CDR3 in amino acids: CASSSSSGGLSTDTQYF. The CDR3 DNA is TGTGCCAGCAGTTCATCTAGCGGGGGATTAAGCACAGATACGCAGTATTTT.

The gene calls are TRBV2 and TRBJ1-6; a weak D match, TRBD1 (6 bases). Germline CDR1 reads SNHLY; CDR2 reads FYNNEI. V lost 4 bases and J 10 bases, leaving 14 bases between the germline ends. The CDR3 runs 14 residues. The CDR3: CASSGSKGGSPLHF. CDR3 in DNA: TGTGCCAGCAGTGGTTCGAAAGGGGGATCACCCCTCCACTTT.

This clone appeared a single time. This rearrangement joins TRBV2 to TRBJ2-7; possible D gene TRBD2, 5 bases. V lost 0 bases and J lost 7, with 13 bases in between. Per germline, CDR1 SNHLY and CDR2 FYNNEI. The CDR3 has 14 amino acids. In DNA, the CDR3 is TGTGCCAGCAGTGAAGCGCTCGAGGGAACGGAGCAGTACTTC. The encoded protein is CASSEALEGTEQYF.

This clone came up a few times. The chain is built from TRBV28 and TRBJ1-1; 9 positions match TRBD1. In germline, CDR1 is MDHEN, CDR2 SYDVKM. V lost 5 bases to trimming and J lost 1 base; unmatched junction nucleotides: 5. CDR3 length: 15 amino acids. The CDR3 is CASSPPGQGNTEAFF. CDR3 in DNA: TGTGCCAGCAGTCCACCGGGACAGGGGAACACTGAAGCTTTCTTT.

The chain has TRBV28 and TRBJ2-4; maybe TRBD1 (6 bases). This CDR3 has 14 amino acids. Trimming pared 7 bases from V and 3 bases from J, leaving 13 bases between. Per the germline V gene, CDR1 is MDHEN and CDR2 is SYDVKM. The CDR3 region has the DNA TGTGCCAGCACGGACCCGGGACACAAAAACATTCAGTACTTC. Residues: CASTDPGHKNIQYF. Combining the CDR3 with reference TRBV28 and TRBJ2-4 gives the whole variable domain DVKVTQSSRYLVKRTGEKVFLECVQDMDHENMFWYRQDPGLGLRLIYFSYDVKMKEKGDIPEGYSVSREKKERFSLILESASTNQTSMYLCASTDPGHKNIQYFGAGTRLSVL.

The V call is TRBV2, the J call TRBJ2-1; 12 bases map to TRBD2. Germline CDR1 SNHLY, CDR2 FYNNEI. J lost 7 bases, V lost 7 bases, and 8 bases had no gene match. This CDR3 is built from 15 residues. CDR3 sequence: CASNLLAGGGNEQFF. For the CDR3, the DNA is TGTGCCAGCAACCTTCTAGCGGGAGGGGGAAATGAGCAGTTCTTC.

The DNA for the CDR3 is TGTGCCAGCAGCCGGTCCTTCGAACAGGGGTTCGAGCAGTACTTC. Its translation: CASSRSFEQGFEQYF. This sequence joins TRBV7-9 and TRBJ2-7, with 7 bases aligning to TRBD1. Germline CDR1 SEHNR, CDR2 FQNEAQ (reference sequence). Trimming removed 5 bases from V and 6 bases from J; junction bases left unmatched: 13. The CDR3 is 15 residues long.

The V call is TRBV11-2, the J call TRBJ2-1; 7 bases are shared with TRBD2. Germline V lookup: CDR1 SGHAT, CDR2 FQNNGV. The trim removed 6 bases at V and 1 base at J, leaving 9 bases unmatched. This CDR3 contains 16 residues. The CDR3 is CASRALAGPSYNEQFF. The CDR3 nucleotides read TGTGCCAGCAGAGCTTTAGCGGGCCCTTCCTACAATGAGCAGTTCTTC.

This clone was detected once. V is TRBV5-1 and J is TRBJ1-1, with D possibly TRBD1 on 6 matching bases. The CDR3 has 15 residues. CDR1 is SGHRS, CDR2 YFSETQ, per germline. Between the trimmed V and J ends, which lost 0 bases and 6 bases, there was a span of 15 bases. This CDR3 is CASSLVATGDSEAFF. The CDR3 region has the DNA TGCGCCAGCAGCTTGGTTGCGACAGGCGATTCTGAAGCTTTCTTT.

The J gene is TRBJ2-1, the V gene TRBV19, with D tentatively TRBD2 (6 bases). Germline V gives CDR1 LNHDA, CDR2 SQIVND (reference sequence). The CDR3 length is 14 residues. With 3 bases removed from V and 6 bases from J, the gap between germline ends came to 12 bases. The CDR3 here is CASSMWDLGNEQFF. In DNA, the CDR3 is TGTGCCAGTAGTATGTGGGACTTGGGCAATGAGCAGTTCTTC.

This clone was observed a handful of times. This chain connects TRBV7-3 to TRBJ2-1; 15 nucleotides align to TRBD2. The germline V gene encodes CDR1 SGHTA and CDR2 FQGTGA. The CDR3 is 14 residues long. V lost 5 bases, J lost 9 bases, and 2 bases stayed unmatched. The CDR3 coding sequence is TGTGCCAGCAGCCCGGGACTAGCGGGAGGTGAGCAGTTCTTC. Protein: CASSPGLAGGEQFF. Variable domain in full (rest from reference TRBV7-3 and TRBJ2-1): GAGVSQTPSNKVTEKGKYVELRCDPISGHTALYWYRQSLGQGPEFLIYFQGTGAADDSGLPNDRFFAVRPEGSVSTLKIQRTERGDSAVYLCASSPGLAGGEQFFGPGTRLTVL.